This TCR beta chain was recorded in a study of T cells after yellow fever vaccination. Study summary: Low-cell-number fractions were prepared with SMART-Seq v4 Ultra Low Input. Whole-study results and caveats: Contamination by abundant bulk-population clonotypes could be present in FACS-sorted repertoires.

5'RACE template switching generated TCR cDNA, adding a universal primer site and UMIs. TCRdb called the 5' RACE reads again in MiXCR, with one record for every CDR3 protein. The table shows 450,000 to 550,000 distinct CDR3 sequences, with roughly 22% occurring only once. This clonotype has only a few counts. Its antigen is still unknown. Looked up from germline, CDR1 is DFQATT and CDR2 is SNEGSKA (reference sequence). Trimming cost V 1 base and J 0 bases, with 9 bases left between them. CDR3 length: 15 residues. Sequences were derived from PBMCs, sampled approximately 20 days after the first yellow fever vaccination. This receptor was taken from a man aged 18 to 35 who received the YFV17D yellow fever vaccine. The V gene is TRBV20-1, the J gene TRBJ2-2; no firm D call. The CDR3 here is CSARVENANTGELFF. CDR3 nucleotides: TGCAGTGCTAGAGTAGAAAACGCGAACACCGGGGAGCTGTTTTTT.